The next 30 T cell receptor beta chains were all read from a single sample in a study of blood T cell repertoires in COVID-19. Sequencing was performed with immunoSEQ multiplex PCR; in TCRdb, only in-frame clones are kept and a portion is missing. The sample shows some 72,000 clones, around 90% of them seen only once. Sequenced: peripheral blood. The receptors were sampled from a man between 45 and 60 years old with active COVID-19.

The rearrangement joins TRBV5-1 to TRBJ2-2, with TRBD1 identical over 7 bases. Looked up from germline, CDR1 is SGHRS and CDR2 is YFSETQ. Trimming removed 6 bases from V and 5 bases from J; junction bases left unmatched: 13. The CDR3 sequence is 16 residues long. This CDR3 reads CASMGQPGSVTGELFF. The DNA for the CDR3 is TGCGCCAGCATGGGACAGCCGGGTTCAGTGACCGGGGAGCTGTTTTTT.

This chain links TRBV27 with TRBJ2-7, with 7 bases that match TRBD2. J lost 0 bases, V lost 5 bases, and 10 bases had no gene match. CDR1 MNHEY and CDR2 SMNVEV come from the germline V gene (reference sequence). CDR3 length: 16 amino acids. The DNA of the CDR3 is TGTGCCAGCAGTGGGGGTAGCGGGTTTAGCTCCTACGAGCAGTACTTC. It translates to CASSGGSGFSSYEQYF.

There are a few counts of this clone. The CDR3 coding sequence is TGTGCCAGCAGTCGGGACACTTTTAGCAATCAGCCCCAGCATTTT. This translates into CASSRDTFSNQPQHF. This rearrangement joins TRBV28 to TRBJ1-5, with D perhaps matching TRBD1 (6 bases). This CDR3 has 15 amino acids. V was clipped by 5 bases and J by 0 bases, with 11 bases between them. Looked up from germline, CDR1 is MDHEN and CDR2 is SYDVKM.

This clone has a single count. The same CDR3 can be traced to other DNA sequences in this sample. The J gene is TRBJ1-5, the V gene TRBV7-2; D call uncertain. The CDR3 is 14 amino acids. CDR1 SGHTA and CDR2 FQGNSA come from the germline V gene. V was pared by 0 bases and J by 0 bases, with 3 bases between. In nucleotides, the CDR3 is TGTGCCAGCAGCTTAGCATATAGCAATCAGCCCCAGCATTTT. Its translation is CASSLAYSNQPQHF. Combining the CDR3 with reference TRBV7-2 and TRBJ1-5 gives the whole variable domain GAGVSQSPSNKVTEKGKDVELRCDPISGHTALYWYRQSLGQGLEFLIYFQGNSAPDKSGLPSDRFSAERTGGSVSTLTIQRTQQEDSAVYLCASSLAYSNQPQHFGDGTRLSIL.

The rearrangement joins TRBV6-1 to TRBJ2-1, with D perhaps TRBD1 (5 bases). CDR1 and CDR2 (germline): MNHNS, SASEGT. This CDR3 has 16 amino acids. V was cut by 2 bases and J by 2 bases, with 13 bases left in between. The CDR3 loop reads CASSERGEIPYNEQFF. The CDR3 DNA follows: TGTGCCAGCAGTGAAAGGGGCGAAATCCCCTACAATGAGCAGTTCTTC.

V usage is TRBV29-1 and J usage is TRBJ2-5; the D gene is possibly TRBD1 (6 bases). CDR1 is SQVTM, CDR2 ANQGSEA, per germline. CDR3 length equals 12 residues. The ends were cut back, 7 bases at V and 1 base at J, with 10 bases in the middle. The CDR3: CSDRDTQETQYF. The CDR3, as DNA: TGCAGCGATCGGGACACCCAAGAGACCCAGTACTTC.

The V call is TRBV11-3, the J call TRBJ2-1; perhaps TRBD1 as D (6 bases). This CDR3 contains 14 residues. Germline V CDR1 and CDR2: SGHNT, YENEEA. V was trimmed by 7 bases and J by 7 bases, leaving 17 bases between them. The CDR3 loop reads CASTDPGRGNEQFF. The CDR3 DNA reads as TGTGCCAGCACCGACCCCGGAAGGGGGAATGAGCAGTTCTTC.

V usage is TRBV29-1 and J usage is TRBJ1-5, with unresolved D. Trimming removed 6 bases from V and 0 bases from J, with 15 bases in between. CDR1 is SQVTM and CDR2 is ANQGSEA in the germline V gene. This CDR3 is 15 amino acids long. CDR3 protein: CSVGLSGDSNQPQHF. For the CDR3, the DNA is TGCAGCGTCGGACTGAGTGGGGATAGCAATCAGCCCCAGCATTTT.

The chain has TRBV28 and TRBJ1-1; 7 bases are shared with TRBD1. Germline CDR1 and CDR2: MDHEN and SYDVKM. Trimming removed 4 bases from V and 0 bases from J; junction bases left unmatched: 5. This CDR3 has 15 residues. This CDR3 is CASSSTGTVNTEAFF. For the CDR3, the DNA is TGTGCCAGCAGTTCAACCGGGACAGTGAACACTGAAGCTTTCTTT.

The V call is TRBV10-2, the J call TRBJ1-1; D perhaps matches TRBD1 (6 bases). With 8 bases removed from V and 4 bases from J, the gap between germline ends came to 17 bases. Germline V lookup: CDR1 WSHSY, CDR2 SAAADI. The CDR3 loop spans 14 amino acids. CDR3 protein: CASGLGGGSTEAFF. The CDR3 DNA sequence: TGCGCCAGCGGACTAGGGGGAGGAAGCACTGAAGCTTTCTTT.

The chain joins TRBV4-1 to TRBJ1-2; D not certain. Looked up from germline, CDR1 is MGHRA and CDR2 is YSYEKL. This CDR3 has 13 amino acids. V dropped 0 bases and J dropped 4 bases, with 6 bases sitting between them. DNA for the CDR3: TGCGCCAGCAGCCAAGAGGCAGGCTATGGCTACACCTTC. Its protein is CASSQEAGYGYTF.

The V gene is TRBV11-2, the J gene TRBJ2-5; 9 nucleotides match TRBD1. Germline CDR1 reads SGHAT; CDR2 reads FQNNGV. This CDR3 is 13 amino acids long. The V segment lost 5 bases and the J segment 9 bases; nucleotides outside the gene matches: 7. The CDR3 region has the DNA TGTGCCAGCAGCCAGAGGGACAGGGAGGCCCAGTACTTC. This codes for CASSQRDREAQYF. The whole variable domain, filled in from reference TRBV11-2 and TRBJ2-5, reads EAGVAQSPRYKIIEKRQSVAFWCNPISGHATLYWYQQILGQGPKLLIQFQNNGVVDDSQLPKDRFSAERLKGVDSTLKIQPAKLEDSAVYLCASSQRDREAQYFGPGTRLLVL.

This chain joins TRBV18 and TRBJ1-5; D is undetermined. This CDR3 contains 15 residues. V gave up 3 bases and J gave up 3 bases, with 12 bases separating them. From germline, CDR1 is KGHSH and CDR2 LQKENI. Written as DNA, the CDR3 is TGTGCCAGCTCACCCGCGCAAACTCACAATCAGCCCCAGCATTTT. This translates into CASSPAQTHNQPQHF.

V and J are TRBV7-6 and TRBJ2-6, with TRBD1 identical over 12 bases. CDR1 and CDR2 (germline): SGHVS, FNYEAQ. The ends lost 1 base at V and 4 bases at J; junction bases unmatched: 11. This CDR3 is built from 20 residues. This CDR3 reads CASSLVWAGQGAEGANVLTF. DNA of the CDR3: TGTGCCAGCAGCTTAGTGTGGGCGGGACAGGGGGCGGAAGGGGCCAACGTCCTGACTTTC.

DNA for the CDR3: TGTGCCAGTCGTCAGGTCAATGAGCAGTTCTTC. Translated, it gives CASRQVNEQFF. The genes are TRBV3-1 (or the pseudogene TRBV3-2) and TRBJ2-1; D is unclear. Germline V gives CDR1 LGHDT, CDR2 YNNKEL (reference sequence). CDR3 size: 11 residues. The V end lost 9 bases, the J end lost 6 bases, and 9 bases lay between the germline ends.

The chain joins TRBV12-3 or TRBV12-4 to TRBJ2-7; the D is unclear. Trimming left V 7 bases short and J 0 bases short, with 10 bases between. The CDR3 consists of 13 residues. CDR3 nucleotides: TGTGCCAGCACCCAACCTAGCTCCTACGAGCAGTACTTC. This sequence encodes CASTQPSSYEQYF.

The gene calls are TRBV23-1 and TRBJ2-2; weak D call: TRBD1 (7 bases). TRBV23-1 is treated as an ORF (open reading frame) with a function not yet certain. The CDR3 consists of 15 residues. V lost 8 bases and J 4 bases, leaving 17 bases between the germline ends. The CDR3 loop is CASCPSGGPTGELFF. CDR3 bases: TGCGCCAGCTGCCCCTCAGGGGGGCCCACCGGGGAGCTGTTTTTT.

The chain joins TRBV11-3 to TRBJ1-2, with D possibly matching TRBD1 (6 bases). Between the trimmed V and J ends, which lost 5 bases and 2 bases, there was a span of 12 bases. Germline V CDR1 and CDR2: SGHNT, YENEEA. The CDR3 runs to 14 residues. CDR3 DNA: TGTGCCAGCAGCCCAAGAACAGGGAACTATGGCTACACCTTC. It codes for CASSPRTGNYGYTF.

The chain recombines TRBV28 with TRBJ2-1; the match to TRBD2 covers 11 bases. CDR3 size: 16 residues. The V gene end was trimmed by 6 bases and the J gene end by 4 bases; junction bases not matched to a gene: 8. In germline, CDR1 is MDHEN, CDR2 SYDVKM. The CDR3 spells CASSLPGTSGYNEQFF. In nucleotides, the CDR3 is TGTGCCAGCAGCCTCCCCGGGACTAGCGGATACAATGAGCAGTTCTTC. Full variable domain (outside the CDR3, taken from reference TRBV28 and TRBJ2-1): DVKVTQSSRYLVKRTGEKVFLECVQDMDHENMFWYRQDPGLGLRLIYFSYDVKMKEKGDIPEGYSVSREKKERFSLILESASTNQTSMYLCASSLPGTSGYNEQFFGPGTRLTVL.

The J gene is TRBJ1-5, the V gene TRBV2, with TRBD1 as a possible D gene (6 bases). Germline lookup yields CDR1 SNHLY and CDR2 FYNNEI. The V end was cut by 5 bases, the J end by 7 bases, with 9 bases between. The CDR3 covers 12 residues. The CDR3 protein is CASSTGYQPQHF. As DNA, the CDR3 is TGTGCCAGCAGTACAGGGTACCAGCCCCAGCATTTT.

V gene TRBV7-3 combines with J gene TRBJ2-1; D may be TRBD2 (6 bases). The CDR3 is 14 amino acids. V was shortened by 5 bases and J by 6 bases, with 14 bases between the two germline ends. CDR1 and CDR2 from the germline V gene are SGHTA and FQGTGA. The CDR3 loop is CASSPTSISNEQFF. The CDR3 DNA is TGTGCCAGCAGCCCAACTAGCATCTCCAATGAGCAGTTCTTC.

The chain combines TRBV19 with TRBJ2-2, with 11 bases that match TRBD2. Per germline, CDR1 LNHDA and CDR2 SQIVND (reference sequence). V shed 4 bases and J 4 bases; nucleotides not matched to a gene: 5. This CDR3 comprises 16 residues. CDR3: CASSTTSGTVTGELFF. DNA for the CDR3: TGTGCCAGTAGTACGACTAGCGGGACGGTCACCGGGGAGCTGTTTTTT.

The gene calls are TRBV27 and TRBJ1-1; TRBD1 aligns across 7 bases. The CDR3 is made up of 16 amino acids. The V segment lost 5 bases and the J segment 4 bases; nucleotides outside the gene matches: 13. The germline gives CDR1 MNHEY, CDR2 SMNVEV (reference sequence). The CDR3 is CASSQDRSYRGTEAFF. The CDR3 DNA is TGTGCCAGCAGTCAGGACAGGTCCTATAGAGGCACTGAAGCTTTCTTT.

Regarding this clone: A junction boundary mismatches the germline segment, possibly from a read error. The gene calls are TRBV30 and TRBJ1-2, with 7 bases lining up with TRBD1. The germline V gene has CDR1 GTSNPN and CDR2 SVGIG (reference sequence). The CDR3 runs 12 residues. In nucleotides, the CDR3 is TGTGCCTGGAGTCTCTCGGGACAGCGAGGGGCCTTC. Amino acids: CAWSLSGQRGAF.

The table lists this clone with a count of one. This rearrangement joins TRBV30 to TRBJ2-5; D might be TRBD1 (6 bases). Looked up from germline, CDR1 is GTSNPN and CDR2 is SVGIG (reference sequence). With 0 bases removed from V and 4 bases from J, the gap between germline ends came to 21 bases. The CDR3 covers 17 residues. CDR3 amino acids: CAWSVEGVMGAGETQYF. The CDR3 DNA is TGTGCCTGGAGTGTTGAGGGTGTCATGGGGGCCGGAGAGACCCAGTACTTC.

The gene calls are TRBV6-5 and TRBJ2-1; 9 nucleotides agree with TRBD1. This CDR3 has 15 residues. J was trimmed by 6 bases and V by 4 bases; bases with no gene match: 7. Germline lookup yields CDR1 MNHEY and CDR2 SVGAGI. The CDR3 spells CASSSRDRVGNEQFF. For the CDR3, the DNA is TGTGCCAGCAGTTCCCGGGACAGGGTAGGCAATGAGCAGTTCTTC.

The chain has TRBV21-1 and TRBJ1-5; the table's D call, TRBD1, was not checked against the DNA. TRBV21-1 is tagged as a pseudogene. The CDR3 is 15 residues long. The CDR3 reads CASSPGTGRYQPQHF. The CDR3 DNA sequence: TGTGCCAGCAGTCCCGGGACAGGGAGGTACCAGCCCCAGCATTTT.

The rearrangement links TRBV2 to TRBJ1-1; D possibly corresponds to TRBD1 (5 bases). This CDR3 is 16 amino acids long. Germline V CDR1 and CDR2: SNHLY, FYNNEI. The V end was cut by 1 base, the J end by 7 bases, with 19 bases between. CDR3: CASSEGDAGTVGEAFF. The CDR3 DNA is TGTGCCAGCAGTGAAGGGGACGCGGGGACGGTGGGTGAAGCTTTCTTT.

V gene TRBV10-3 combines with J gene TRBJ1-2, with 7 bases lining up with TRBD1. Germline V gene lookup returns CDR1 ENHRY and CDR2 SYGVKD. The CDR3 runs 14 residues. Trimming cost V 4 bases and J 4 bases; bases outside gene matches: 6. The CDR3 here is CAISVDRASYGYTF. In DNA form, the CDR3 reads TGTGCCATCAGTGTTGACAGGGCTAGCTATGGCTACACCTTC.

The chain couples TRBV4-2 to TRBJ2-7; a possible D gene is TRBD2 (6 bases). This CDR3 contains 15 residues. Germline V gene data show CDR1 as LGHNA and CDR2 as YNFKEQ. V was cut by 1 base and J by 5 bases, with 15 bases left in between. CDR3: CASSQGSRDFDEQYF. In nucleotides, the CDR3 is TGTGCCAGCAGCCAAGGATCGCGGGACTTCGACGAGCAGTACTTC.